What follows are 5 T cell receptor beta chains derived from one specimen sequenced in a study of blood T cell repertoires in COVID-19. Sequenced by immunoSEQ multiplex PCR; TCRdb stores in-frame clones only, minus some. This sample has approximately 150,000 clones, with approximately 93% found just once. Sequencing was carried out using peripheral blood. Receptors were obtained from a woman in her sixties or seventies with COVID-19, enrolled during active disease.

The J gene is TRBJ1-2, the V gene TRBV18; the match to TRBD1 covers 8 bases. V gave up 2 bases and J gave up 6 bases; unmatched junction bases: 8. Germline V gene sequence: CDR1 KGHSH, CDR2 LQKENI. CDR3 length: 15 amino acids. The CDR3 DNA reads TGTGCCAGCTCACCAACCCTCGGACAGGGCCATGGCTACACCTTC. It encodes CASSPTLGQGHGYTF.

The chain links TRBV19 to TRBJ1-3, with a possible D match to TRBD1 (6 bases). V was trimmed by 9 bases and J by 0 bases, leaving 15 bases between them. Germline V gene lookup returns CDR1 LNHDA and CDR2 SQIVND (reference sequence). CDR3 size: 15 residues. As DNA, the CDR3 is TGTGCCAGCCACGTCAGGGGTCGCTCTGGAAACACCATATATTTT. This sequence encodes CASHVRGRSGNTIYF.

CDR3 residues: CASSIAPGVTGELFF. Here the CDR3 DNA reads TGTGCCAGTAGTATAGCCCCAGGGGTTACCGGGGAGCTGTTTTTT. The chain employs TRBV19 and TRBJ2-2; D possibly corresponds to TRBD1 (6 bases). V shed 1 base and J shed 5 bases, with 11 bases lying between them. CDR3 length: 15 residues. Germline loops: CDR1 LNHDA, CDR2 SQIVND (reference sequence).

The J gene is TRBJ2-1, the V gene TRBV9; D possibly corresponds to TRBD2 (5 bases). This CDR3 has 17 amino acids. CDR1 is SGDLS, CDR2 YYNGEE, per germline. V lost 0 bases to trimming and J lost 0 bases, with 13 bases between them. For the CDR3, the DNA is TGTGCCAGCAGCGTAGAATTGGCACGGGGCTCCTACAATGAGCAGTTCTTC. This gives the protein CASSVELARGSYNEQFF.

The chain couples TRBV7-9 to TRBJ1-2; D is unresolved. The V end lost 6 bases, the J end lost 7 bases, and 15 bases lay between the germline ends. Germline V CDR1 and CDR2: SEHNR, FQNEAQ (reference sequence). The CDR3 length is 13 residues. CDR3 nucleotide sequence: TGTGCCAGCAGGACCGGGGTATTAAGTGGCTACACCTTC. This translates into CASRTGVLSGYTF. Together with reference TRBV7-9 and TRBJ1-2, the CDR3 gives the full variable domain: DTGVSQNPRHKITKRGQNVTFRCDPISEHNRLYWYRQTLGQGPEFLTYFQNEAQLEKSRLLSDRFSAERPKGSFSTLEIQRTEQGDSAMYLCASRTGVLSGYTFGSGTRLTVV.